These 19 T cell receptor beta chains were sequenced from one sample in a study of cytomegalovirus exposure and HLA in healthy donors. 60 Vbeta and 13 Jbeta primers were used in PCR. Some clones are missing from TCRdb's copy, which holds only in-frame ones; the method was immunoSEQ multiplex PCR. Of approximately 170,000 clones listed, just over 70% are singletons. Material: PBMCs. The receptors come from a man younger than 35 in good health and CMV-seropositive.

The chain combines TRBV7-9 with TRBJ2-1; 9 bases map to TRBD2. Per germline, CDR1 SEHNR and CDR2 FQNEAQ (reference sequence). The CDR3 runs 13 residues. Trimming took 4 bases from V and 16 from J; bases not matched to a gene: 11. CDR3 sequence reads: CASSSGGLAGPFF. CDR3 nucleotides: TGTGCCAGCAGCTCTGGGGGGCTAGCGGGGCCTTTCTTC.

The chain employs TRBV7-9 and TRBJ1-1, with unresolved D. CDR3 length: 12 amino acids. V lost 5 bases to trimming and J lost 5 bases, with 9 bases between them. CDR1 SEHNR and CDR2 FQNEAQ come from the germline V gene (reference sequence). This CDR3 is CASSEAFTEAFF. The CDR3 DNA sequence: TGTGCCAGCAGCGAAGCCTTTACTGAAGCTTTCTTT.

This chain joins TRBV4-2 and TRBJ2-3, with D possibly TRBD2 on 6 matching bases. The CDR3 length is 16 residues. V was cut by 1 base and J by 4 bases, with 15 bases left in between. The V gene's germline CDR1 is LGHNA and CDR2 YNFKEQ. DNA of the CDR3: TGTGCCAGCAGCCAAGGATCGGGAGTGGGGGCAGATACGCAGTATTTT. This gives the protein CASSQGSGVGADTQYF.

V is TRBV4-1 and J is TRBJ2-7, with TRBD1 as a possible D gene (6 bases). Germline values: CDR1 MGHRA, CDR2 YSYEKL. The CDR3 runs to 14 residues. V was cut by 4 bases and J by 1 base, with 11 bases left in between. The CDR3 loop is CASSLRDNSYEQYV. The CDR3 region has the DNA TGCGCCAGCAGCCTCCGGGACAATTCCTACGAGCAGTACGTC.

The chain combines TRBV10-2 with TRBJ2-7, with 12 bases fitting TRBD2. The ends lost 3 bases at V and 6 bases at J; junction bases unmatched: 3. The CDR3 spans 14 residues. Germline loops: CDR1 WSHSY, CDR2 SAAADI. The CDR3 here is CASSERLAGVEQYV. The DNA for the CDR3 is TGCGCCAGCAGTGAAAGACTAGCGGGGGTCGAGCAGTACGTC.

J is TRBJ2-3 and V is TRBV7-9; 10 positions match TRBD2. Germline CDR1 is SEHNR and CDR2 is FQNEAQ (reference sequence). This CDR3 has 18 residues. Germline trimming cut 1 base from V and 2 bases from J; bases unmatched to any gene: 9. CDR3 DNA: TGTGCCAGCAGCTTAGGGCAGTCAGCGGGAGGGCCCACAGATACGCAGTATTTT. Translation gives CASSLGQSAGGPTDTQYF. Using reference TRBV7-9 and TRBJ2-3 for the parts outside the CDR3, the full variable domain is DTGVSQNPRHKITKRGQNVTFRCDPISEHNRLYWYRQTLGQGPEFLTYFQNEAQLEKSRLLSDRFSAERPKGSFSTLEIQRTEQGDSAMYLCASSLGQSAGGPTDTQYFGPGTRLTVL.

J is TRBJ2-3 and V is TRBV21-1; TRBD2 is the table's D call, not checked against the DNA. TRBV21-1 is an annotated pseudogene. The CDR3 extends over 19 amino acids. CDR3 residues: CASSKQGPGVAGFTDTQYF. CDR3 DNA: TGTGCCAGCAGCAAACAGGGGCCCGGGGTAGCGGGATTCACAGATACGCAGTATTTT.

The count of this clone is one. The rearrangement links TRBV4-1 to TRBJ2-1, with D hard to call. This CDR3 region has 16 residues. Between the trimmed V and J ends, which lost 1 base and 0 bases, there was a span of 10 bases. The germline V gene has CDR1 MGHRA and CDR2 YSYEKL. As DNA, the CDR3 is TGCGCCAGCAGCCAAGTAGATCTCCTCTCCTACAATGAGCAGTTCTTC. It is translated as CASSQVDLLSYNEQFF.

This clone has a single count. The chain has TRBV28 and TRBJ1-1; D is uncertain. Germline lookup yields CDR1 MDHEN and CDR2 SYDVKM. V dropped 7 bases and J dropped 10 bases, with 13 bases sitting between them. CDR3 size: 11 residues. The DNA for the CDR3 is TGTGCCAGCACCGCACAGTTTTTAGCTTTCTTT. Encoded protein: CASTAQFLAFF.

V gene TRBV10-3 combines with J gene TRBJ2-3, with 8 positions matching TRBD2. Germline V gene lookup returns CDR1 ENHRY and CDR2 SYGVKD. Trimming cost V 4 bases and J 0 bases; bases outside gene matches: 9. The CDR3 consists of 17 residues. The CDR3 reads CAISGQRSGSSTDTQYF. In DNA form, the CDR3 reads TGTGCCATCAGTGGGCAGAGGAGCGGGAGTAGCACAGATACGCAGTATTTT.

This chain links TRBV5-1 with TRBJ2-7, with 10 bases identical to TRBD2. This CDR3 is 17 amino acids long. The germline CDR1 and CDR2 sequences are SGHRS and YFSETQ. J lost 6 bases, V lost 4 bases, and 16 bases had no gene match. CDR3 sequence: CASSPGLRKLAGREQYV. The DNA for the CDR3 is TGCGCCAGCAGCCCCGGTTTGAGGAAACTAGCGGGACGCGAGCAGTACGTC.

This chain links TRBV2 with TRBJ2-3; D not resolved. Per the germline V gene, CDR1 is SNHLY and CDR2 is FYNNEI. The CDR3 length is 14 residues. V lost 3 bases, J lost 2 bases, and 9 bases lay in between. DNA for the CDR3: TGTGCCAGCAGTGAGGGCCTGTCCACAGATACGCAGTATTTT. It codes for CASSEGLSTDTQYF.

This clone showed up just once. The chain carries TRBV28 and TRBJ1-2; the D is unclear. The CDR3 is made up of 14 amino acids. CDR1 and CDR2 (germline): MDHEN, SYDVKM. The V gene lost 7 bases and the J gene lost 2 bases, with 14 bases spanning the gap. The chain's CDR3 is CASTRGLSNYGYTF. Here the CDR3 DNA reads TGTGCCAGCACAAGAGGGCTCTCGAACTATGGCTACACCTTC.

This clone was observed once. V usage is TRBV30 and J usage is TRBJ1-3; D unresolved. CDR1 is GTSNPN, CDR2 SVGIG, per germline (reference sequence). Deletions cut 3 bases from V and 0 bases from J, with 9 bases between. The CDR3 has 14 amino acids. In nucleotides, the CDR3 is TGTGCCTGGAGCGAACAGAGCTCTGGAAACACCATATATTTT. Encoded protein: CAWSEQSSGNTIYF.

This sequence joins TRBV28 and TRBJ2-1; 9 bases align to TRBD2. The germline CDR1 and CDR2 sequences are MDHEN and SYDVKM. The CDR3 covers 14 residues. V was pared by 8 bases and J by 10 bases, with 12 bases of the junction left unmatched. CDR3 region: CASGGGTSLEEQFF. In DNA form, the CDR3 reads TGTGCCAGCGGGGGGGGGACTAGCCTCGAGGAGCAGTTCTTC.

The V gene is TRBV2, the J gene TRBJ1-1; 7 positions match TRBD1. CDR1 and CDR2 from the germline V gene are SNHLY and FYNNEI. CDR3 size: 14 residues. The junction had 4 bases not matched to a gene; V was cut back by 6 bases and J by 0 bases. The CDR3 sequence: CASRAGTVNTEAFF. CDR3 DNA sequence: TGTGCCAGCAGGGCCGGGACAGTGAACACTGAAGCTTTCTTT.

The chain combines TRBV1 with TRBJ2-7; no check of the table's D call, TRBD2, against the DNA was made. TRBV1 is a pseudogene. This CDR3 region has 16 residues. The CDR3 loop reads CTSSQDLPSGTYEQYV. Written as DNA, the CDR3 is TGCACCAGCAGCCAAGATTTGCCTAGCGGGACCTACGAGCAGTACGTC.

The V gene is TRBV19, the J gene TRBJ2-2; 9 nucleotides align to TRBD1. Per germline, CDR1 LNHDA and CDR2 SQIVND (reference sequence). J lost 3 bases, V lost 4 bases, and 3 bases had no gene match. The CDR3 has 15 amino acids. CDR3 sequence reads: CASSTGQGDTGELFF. The DNA of the CDR3 is TGTGCCAGTAGTACGGGACAGGGAGACACCGGGGAGCTGTTTTTT. The variable domain in full, completed from reference TRBV19 and TRBJ2-2, reads DGGITQSPKYLFRKEGQNVTLSCEQNLNHDAMYWYRQDPGQGLRLIYYSQIVNDFQKGDIAEGYSVSREKKESFPLTVTSAQKNPTAFYLCASSTGQGDTGELFFGEGSRLTVL.

The J gene is TRBJ2-1, the V gene TRBV2; TRBD2 is a possible D gene (6 bases). The V gene lost 5 bases and the J gene lost 0 bases, with 14 bases spanning the gap. There are 16 residues in the CDR3. Germline CDR1 SNHLY, CDR2 FYNNEI. CDR3 sequence reads: CASSRDWGSSYNEQFF. CDR3 coding DNA: TGTGCCAGCAGTCGGGACTGGGGGAGCTCCTACAATGAGCAGTTCTTC.